Listed here is a single T cell receptor beta chain. Its specificity is unknown. The source of the sample is a study of cytomegalovirus exposure and HLA in healthy donors. Study-level findings and limits: It has been reported that TCR beta sequences accurately predicted the HLA-A and HLA-B alleles of most subjects. The classifier was said to identify cytomegalovirus status with high specificity and sensitivity. According to an earlier analysis, most TCR beta V segments yielded productive rearrangements about 90% or about 30% of the time. Certain indistinguishable V segments, among them TRBV6-2 and TRBV6-3, were excluded.

The PCR employed 60 Vbeta primers together with 13 Jbeta primers. TCRdb's copy holds only in-frame clones and misses some; the assay was immunoSEQ multiplex PCR. This table has roughly 140,000 clones, 65% to 75% appearing once. Germline V gene data show CDR1 as MNHEY and CDR2 as SMNVEV (reference sequence). The CDR3 covers 16 residues. The junction had 6 bases not matched to a gene; V was cut back by 2 bases and J by 1 base. The specimen was PBMCs. The rearrangement joins TRBV27 to TRBJ1-2; 8 bases line up with TRBD1. The receptor was derived from a man between 60 and 75 years old in good health and CMV-seronegative. The CDR3 here is CASSLNRGTLNYGYTF. CDR3 DNA sequence: TGTGCCAGCAGTTTAAACAGGGGGACTCTTAACTATGGCTACACCTTC.